This TCR beta chain emerged from a study of blood T cell repertoires in COVID-19. Some clones are missing from TCRdb's copy, which holds only in-frame ones; the method was immunoSEQ multiplex PCR. The sample has around 130,000 clones; around nine tenths are singletons. The CDR3 totals 17 residues. The germline V gene encodes CDR1 LGHDT and CDR2 YNNKEL (reference sequence). J lost 1 base, V lost 0 bases, and 6 bases had no gene match. The sample was peripheral blood. The V gene is TRBV3-1 (or the pseudogene TRBV3-2), the J gene TRBJ2-3; 8 nucleotides align to TRBD2. The TCR sequence derives from a man between 65 and 85 years old with active COVID-19. The CDR3 sequence is CASSQEWQAGGTDTQYF. As DNA, the CDR3 is TGTGCCAGCAGCCAAGAGTGGCAAGCGGGAGGCACAGATACGCAGTATTTT.